These T cell receptor beta chains were read from a single sample in a study of CD4 T cells in relation to SARS-CoV-2 and coronaviruses. Generated by immunoSEQ multiplex PCR, the TCRdb table keeps only in-frame clones and is missing some. The profile covers tens of thousands of clones, with over 70% appearing a single time and 2.5% to 3% taken by the ten largest. For these TCRs, the target antigens are not known. Sequencing was carried out using memory CD4+ T cells from PBMCs, cultured in vitro. These receptors were collected from an adult with COVID-19. CDR3s include the opening cysteine and the closing phenylalanine or tryptophan. Fields, in order: V gene, J gene, clone size, D gene, CDR3 DNA, CDR3 protein. The D gene is left open where the match is weak. Not all rows give a size; the values are once, few, many and, for expanded clones, a class.

TRBV5-6,TRBJ2-5,-,-,TGTGCCAGCAGCCCTTACCAACACACACAAGAGACCCAGTACTTC,CASSPYQHTQETQYF
TRBV5-4,TRBJ2-7,-,TRBD1,TGTGCCAGCAGCCCCAGGACAGGGAACGCCGAGCAGTACTTC,CASSPRTGNAEQYF
TRBV29-1,TRBJ2-6,-,-,TGCAGCGTTGTCTACAGGGACTCTGGGGCCAACGTCCTGACTTTC,CSVVYRDSGANVLTF
TRBV7-9,TRBJ2-1,-,TRBD2,TGTGCCAGCAGCTTACTAGCGGGAGAGCAGTTCTTC,CASSLLAGEQFF
TRBV7-9,TRBJ1-1,-,-,TGTGCCAGCAGCCCAGGACAGAGCACTGAAGCTTTCTTT,CASSPGQSTEAFF
TRBV19,TRBJ1-2,-,TRBD1,TGTGCCAGTAGTATAGGACACAGGGGCGCTAACTATGGCTACACCTTC,CASSIGHRGANYGYTF
TRBV6-2/TRBV6-3,TRBJ2-1,-,-,TGTGCCAGCAGCGATATCTACACCGGTGAGCAGTTCTTC,CASSDIYTGEQFF
TRBV21-1,TRBJ2-4,-,-,TGTGCCAGCAGCAAAGGACTAGCGGGAGGGGGCATTCAGTACTTC,CASSKGLAGGGIQYF
TRBV6-6,TRBJ1-5,-,-,TGTGCCAGCAGTTACTCTAGAGACCGGCATCAGCCCCAGCATTTT,CASSYSRDRHQPQHF
TRBV27,TRBJ2-7,few,TRBD2,TGTGCCAGCAGCTCTAGCGGGAGTCGCTACGAGCAGTACTTC,CASSSSGSRYEQYF